These T cell receptor beta chains were read from a single sample in a study of identical twins. TCRdb re-called the 5' RACE reads with MiXCR, one entry per CDR3 protein. The repertoire has 1.5 million to 2 million distinct CDR3 sequences, 32% of them found once; the top ten carry roughly 0.3%. Sequencing was carried out using cord blood. The receptors stem from a newborn girl in good health. Each CDR3 is given with its conserved first and last residue. The D gene is left open where the match is weak. Not all rows give a size; the values are once, few, many and, for expanded clones, a class.

clone size: -; D gene: TRBD1; V gene: TRBV5-6; J gene: TRBJ1-2; CDR3 protein: CAIGQGGNYGYTF; CDR3 DNA: TGTGCCATCGGACAGGGGGGAAACTATGGCTACACCTTC
clone size: -; D gene: TRBD2; V gene: TRBV13; J gene: TRBJ2-3; CDR3 protein: CASSLERGGLGTDTQYF; CDR3 DNA: TGTGCCAGCAGCTTGGAGCGGGGGGGCTTGGGCACAGATACGCAGTATTTT
clone size: once; D gene: TRBD2; V gene: TRBV12-3/TRBV12-4; J gene: TRBJ2-1; CDR3 protein: CASSHFRGGENNEQFF; CDR3 DNA: TGTGCCAGCAGTCATTTTCGGGGGGGTGAAAACAATGAGCAGTTCTTC
clone size: -; D gene: TRBD2; V gene: TRBV27; J gene: TRBJ2-1; CDR3 protein: CASSPWTSGSGNEQFF; CDR3 DNA: TGTGCCAGCAGTCCTTGGACTAGCGGGAGTGGCAATGAGCAGTTCTTC
clone size: few; D gene: TRBD1; V gene: TRBV29-1; J gene: TRBJ2-3; CDR3 protein: CSVCRGPVDTQYF; CDR3 DNA: TGCAGCGTTTGCAGGGGGCCGGTGGATACGCAGTATTTT
clone size: -; D gene: -; V gene: TRBV29-1; J gene: TRBJ1-2; CDR3 protein: CSVEGSSRDFGYTF; CDR3 DNA: TGCAGCGTCGAAGGGTCCAGCCGAGATTTTGGATACACCTTC
clone size: -; D gene: -; V gene: TRBV28; J gene: TRBJ1-5; CDR3 protein: CASSLLGAPQHF; CDR3 DNA: TGTGCCAGCAGTTTATTAGGGGCGCCCCAGCATTTT
clone size: few; D gene: TRBD1; V gene: TRBV10-3; J gene: TRBJ1-5; CDR3 protein: CATGSRGNQPQHF; CDR3 DNA: TGTGCCACCGGAAGCAGGGGGAATCAGCCCCAGCATTTT
clone size: few; D gene: -; V gene: TRBV6-2/TRBV6-3; J gene: TRBJ2-1; CDR3 protein: CASSYRGLEKNEQFF; CDR3 DNA: TGTGCCAGCAGTTACCGCGGGTTAGAGAAGAATGAGCAGTTCTTC
clone size: -; D gene: -; V gene: TRBV10-3; J gene: TRBJ2-3; CDR3 protein: CAIRPQDSRSDTQYF; CDR3 DNA: TGTGCCATCAGGCCCCAGGACAGCCGCTCGGATACGCAGTATTTT
clone size: once; D gene: TRBD2; V gene: TRBV4-1; J gene: TRBJ2-1; CDR3 protein: CASSQEARPGLAGHYNEQFF; CDR3 DNA: TGCGCCAGCAGCCAAGAGGCAAGACCCGGACTAGCGGGGCACTACAATGAGCAGTTCTTC
clone size: few; D gene: -; V gene: TRBV7-2; J gene: TRBJ2-1; CDR3 protein: CASSLILVKRITSSYNEQFF; CDR3 DNA: TGTGCCAGCAGCTTAATTTTGGTTAAGCGGATTACCAGCTCCTACAATGAGCAGTTCTTC
clone size: few; D gene: -; V gene: TRBV19; J gene: TRBJ2-4; CDR3 protein: CASSIGGTGDIQYF; CDR3 DNA: TGTGCCAGTAGTATAGGCGGGACGGGGGACATTCAGTACTTC
clone size: -; D gene: -; V gene: TRBV6-1; J gene: TRBJ2-4; CDR3 protein: CASSEFMGLNIQYF; CDR3 DNA: TGTGCCAGCAGTGAATTTATGGGTTTGAACATTCAGTACTTC
clone size: few; D gene: TRBD1; V gene: TRBV6-1; J gene: TRBJ2-1; CDR3 protein: CASEYRGSYNEQFF; CDR3 DNA: TGTGCCAGCGAATACAGGGGTTCCTACAATGAGCAGTTCTTC
clone size: few; D gene: -; V gene: TRBV29-1; J gene: TRBJ2-7; CDR3 protein: CSVVSQRPYEQYF; CDR3 DNA: TGCAGCGTTGTTAGCCAGCGACCCTACGAGCAGTACTTC
clone size: -; D gene: TRBD1; V gene: TRBV27; J gene: TRBJ1-1; CDR3 protein: CASSYRGLYTEAFF; CDR3 DNA: TGTGCCAGCAGTTACAGGGGTTTGTATACTGAAGCTTTCTTT